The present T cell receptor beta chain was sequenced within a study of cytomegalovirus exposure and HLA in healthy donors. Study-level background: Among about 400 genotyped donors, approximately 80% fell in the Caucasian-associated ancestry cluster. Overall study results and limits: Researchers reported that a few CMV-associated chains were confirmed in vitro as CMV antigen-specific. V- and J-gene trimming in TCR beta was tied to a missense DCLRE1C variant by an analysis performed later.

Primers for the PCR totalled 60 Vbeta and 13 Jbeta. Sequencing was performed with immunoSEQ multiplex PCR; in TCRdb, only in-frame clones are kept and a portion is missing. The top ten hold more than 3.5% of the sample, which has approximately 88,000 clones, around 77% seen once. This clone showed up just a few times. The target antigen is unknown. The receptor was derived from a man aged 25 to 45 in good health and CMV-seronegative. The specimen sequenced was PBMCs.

The CDR3 sequence is CASRAGASGANVLTF. The CDR3 DNA sequence: TGTGCCAGTAGGGCAGGGGCCTCTGGGGCCAACGTCCTGACTTTC. The chain combines TRBV19 with TRBJ2-6, with a weak D call TRBD1 (6 bases). V lost 6 bases and J lost 0, with 9 bases in between. CDR3 length equals 15 residues. Germline loops: CDR1 LNHDA, CDR2 SQIVND (reference sequence).